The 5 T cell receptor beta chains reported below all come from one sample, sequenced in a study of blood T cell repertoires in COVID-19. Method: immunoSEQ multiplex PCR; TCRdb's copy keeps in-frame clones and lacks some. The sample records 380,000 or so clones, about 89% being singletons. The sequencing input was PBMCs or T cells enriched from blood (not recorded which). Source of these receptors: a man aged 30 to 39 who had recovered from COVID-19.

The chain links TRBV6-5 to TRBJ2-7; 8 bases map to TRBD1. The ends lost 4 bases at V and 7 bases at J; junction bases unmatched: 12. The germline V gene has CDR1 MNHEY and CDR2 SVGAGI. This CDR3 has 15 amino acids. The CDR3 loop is CASSFLGQGYREQYF. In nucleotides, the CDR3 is TGTGCCAGCAGTTTCCTTGGACAGGGCTACAGGGAGCAGTACTTC.

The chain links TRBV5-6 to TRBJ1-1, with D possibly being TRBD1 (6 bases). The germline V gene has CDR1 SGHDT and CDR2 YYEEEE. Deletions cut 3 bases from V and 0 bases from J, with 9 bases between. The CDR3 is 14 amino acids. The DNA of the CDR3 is TGTGCCAGCAGCTCACAGGGATTGAACACTGAAGCTTTCTTT. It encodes CASSSQGLNTEAFF. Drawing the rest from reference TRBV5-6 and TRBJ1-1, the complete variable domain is DAGVTQSPTHLIKTRGQQVTLRCSPKSGHDTVSWYQQALGQGPQFIFQYYEEEERQRGNFPDRFSGHQFPNYSSELNVNALLLGDSALYLCASSSQGLNTEAFFGQGTRLTVV.

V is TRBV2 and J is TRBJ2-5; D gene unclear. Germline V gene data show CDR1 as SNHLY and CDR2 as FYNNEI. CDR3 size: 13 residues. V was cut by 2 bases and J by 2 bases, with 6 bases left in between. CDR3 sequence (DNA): TGTGCCAGCAGTGAACAACTTCAAGAGACCCAGTACTTC. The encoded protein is CASSEQLQETQYF.

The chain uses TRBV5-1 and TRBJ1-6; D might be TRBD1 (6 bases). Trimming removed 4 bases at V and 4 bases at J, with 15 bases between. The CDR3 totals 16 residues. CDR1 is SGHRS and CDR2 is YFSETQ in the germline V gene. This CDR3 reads CASSTARDKYNSPLHF. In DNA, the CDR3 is TGCGCCAGCAGCACCGCCCGGGACAAATATAATTCACCCCTCCACTTT.

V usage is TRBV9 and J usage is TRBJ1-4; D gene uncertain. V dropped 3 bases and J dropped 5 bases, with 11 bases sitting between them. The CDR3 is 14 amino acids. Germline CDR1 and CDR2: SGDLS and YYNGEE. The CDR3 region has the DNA TGTGCCAGCAGCGCCCCCGGGGAAAATGAAAAACTGTTTTTT. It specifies CASSAPGENEKLFF.